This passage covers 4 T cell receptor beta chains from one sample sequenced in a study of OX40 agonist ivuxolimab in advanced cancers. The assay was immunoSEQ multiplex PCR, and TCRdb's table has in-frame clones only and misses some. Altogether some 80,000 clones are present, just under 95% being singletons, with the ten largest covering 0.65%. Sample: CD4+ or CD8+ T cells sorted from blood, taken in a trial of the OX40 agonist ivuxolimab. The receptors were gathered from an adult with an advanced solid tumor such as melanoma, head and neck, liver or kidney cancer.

The CDR3 DNA follows: TGTGCCATCAGTGCGGGGCTAAGCACAGATACGCAGTATTTT. Translating it yields CAISAGLSTDTQYF. The chain combines TRBV10-3 with TRBJ2-3, with D possibly called TRBD1 or TRBD2 (5 bases each). The CDR3 is 14 amino acids. The germline V and J ends were trimmed by 4 bases and 0 bases, with 8 bases remaining between them. Germline CDR1 and CDR2: ENHRY and SYGVKD.

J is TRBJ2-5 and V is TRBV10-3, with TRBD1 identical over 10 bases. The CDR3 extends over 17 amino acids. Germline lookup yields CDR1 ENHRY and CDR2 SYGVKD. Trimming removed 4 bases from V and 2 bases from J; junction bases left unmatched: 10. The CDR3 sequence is CAISGRTGGPQQETQYF. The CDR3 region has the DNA TGTGCCATCAGTGGGCGGACAGGGGGGCCCCAACAAGAGACCCAGTACTTC.

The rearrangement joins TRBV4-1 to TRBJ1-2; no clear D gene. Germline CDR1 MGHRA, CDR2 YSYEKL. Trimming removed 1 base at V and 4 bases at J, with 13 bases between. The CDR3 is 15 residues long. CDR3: CASSQGLSGLYGYTF. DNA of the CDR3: TGCGCCAGCAGCCAAGGGCTCTCTGGCCTCTATGGCTACACCTTC.

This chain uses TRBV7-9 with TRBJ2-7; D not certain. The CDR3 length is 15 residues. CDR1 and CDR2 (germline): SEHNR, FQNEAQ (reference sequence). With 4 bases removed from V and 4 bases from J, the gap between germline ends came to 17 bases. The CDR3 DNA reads TGTGCCAGCAGCTCCGTACCTGCCACTACATACGAGCAGTACTTC. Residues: CASSSVPATTYEQYF.